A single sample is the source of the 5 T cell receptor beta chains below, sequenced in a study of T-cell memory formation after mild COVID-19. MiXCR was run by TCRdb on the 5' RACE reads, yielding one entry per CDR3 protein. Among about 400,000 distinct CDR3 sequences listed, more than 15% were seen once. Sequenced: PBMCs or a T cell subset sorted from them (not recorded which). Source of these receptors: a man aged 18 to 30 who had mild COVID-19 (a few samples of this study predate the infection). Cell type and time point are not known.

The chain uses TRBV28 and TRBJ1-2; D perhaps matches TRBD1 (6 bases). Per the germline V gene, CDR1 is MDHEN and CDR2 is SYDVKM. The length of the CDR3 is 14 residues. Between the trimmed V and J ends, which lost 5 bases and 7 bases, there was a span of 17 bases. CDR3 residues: CASSAEGGRGGYTF. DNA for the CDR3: TGTGCCAGCAGTGCGGAGGGGGGTAGAGGTGGCTACACCTTC.

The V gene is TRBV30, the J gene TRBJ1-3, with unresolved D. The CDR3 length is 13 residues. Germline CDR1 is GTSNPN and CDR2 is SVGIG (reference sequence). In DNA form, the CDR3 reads TGTGCAGCCCGCGCTCACTCTGGAAACACCATATATTTT. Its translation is CAARAHSGNTIYF.

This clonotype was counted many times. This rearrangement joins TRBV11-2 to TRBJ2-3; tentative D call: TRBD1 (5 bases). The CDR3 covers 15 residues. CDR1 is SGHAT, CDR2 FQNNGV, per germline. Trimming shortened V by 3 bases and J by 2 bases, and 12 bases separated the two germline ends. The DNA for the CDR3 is TGTGCCAGCAGCTTCCGGACACACTACACAGATACGCAGTATTTT. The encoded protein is CASSFRTHYTDTQYF.

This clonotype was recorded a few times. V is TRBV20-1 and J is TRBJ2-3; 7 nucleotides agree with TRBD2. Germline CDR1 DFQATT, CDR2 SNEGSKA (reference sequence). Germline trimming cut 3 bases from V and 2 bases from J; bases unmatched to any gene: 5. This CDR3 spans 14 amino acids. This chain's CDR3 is CSASSGGDTDTQYF. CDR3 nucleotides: TGCAGTGCTAGCTCGGGGGGAGACACAGATACGCAGTATTTT.

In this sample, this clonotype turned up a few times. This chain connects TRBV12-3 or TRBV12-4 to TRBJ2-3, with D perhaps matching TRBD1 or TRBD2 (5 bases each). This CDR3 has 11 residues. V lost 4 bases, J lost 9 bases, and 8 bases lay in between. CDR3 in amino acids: CASSSGSTQYF. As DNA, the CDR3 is TGTGCCAGCAGTTCAGGGAGCACGCAGTATTTT.